The present entry profiles one T cell receptor (beta chain) with its context. Its antigen remains unknown. As for time point: newly diagnosed GD, antithyroid drugs for less than 3 months. Preparation of the TCR library used RNA extracted from PBMCs. Investigators prepared the TCR beta libraries by applying iRepertoire HTBI primers and Arm-PCR of CDR3 regions. TCRdb ran MiXCR on the multiplex PCR reads and lists one entry per CDR3 protein. Seen here are around 230,000 distinct CDR3 sequences, about a sixth observed once, and the top ten hold roughly a fifth. These data originate in a study of regulatory T cells in long-lasting Graves disease. Overall study findings and caveats: Persistent cases of Graves' showed reduced TCR diversity relative to newly diagnosed patients.

The sample was peripheral blood mononuclear cells (PBMCs), taken at new diagnosis, from a patient treated with antithyroid drugs. The clonotype was recovered from a female donor with Graves disease.

CDR3 sequence (DNA): TGTGCCACCAGTGATTTGCAAGGCCCTCAGAGGTTCCACGAGCAGTACTTC. Its protein product is CATSDLQGPQRFHEQYF. The chain couples TRBV24-1 to TRBJ2-7; D gene unclear. This CDR3 contains 17 residues. Germline V gene sequence: CDR1 KGHDR, CDR2 SFDVKD. V shed 0 bases and J shed 5 bases, with 19 bases lying between them.